A single sample gave rise to the 11 T cell receptor beta chains below, sequenced in a study of blood T cell repertoires in COVID-19. Clones were read by immunoSEQ multiplex PCR, and TCRdb kept only the in-frame ones, dropping some. The data contain 90,000 to 100,000 clones, around 85% of them singletons. The sequencing input was peripheral blood. These receptors were collected from a woman aged 55-70 years with COVID-19, enrolled during active disease.

A single count supports this clone. The V gene is TRBV7-2, the J gene TRBJ2-5; a weak D match, TRBD1 (6 bases). V shed 5 bases and J shed 5 bases, with 15 bases lying between them. CDR3 size: 14 residues. The germline V gene encodes CDR1 SGHTA and CDR2 FQGNSA. CDR3 residues: CASSPGTSPETQYF. The CDR3 coding sequence is TGTGCCAGCAGCCCGGGGACATCACCGGAGACCCAGTACTTC.

V gene TRBV2 combines with J gene TRBJ1-2, with D unresolved. Germline V gives CDR1 SNHLY, CDR2 FYNNEI. V was shortened by 8 bases and J by 3 bases, with 4 bases between the two germline ends. This CDR3 contains 10 residues. The DNA of the CDR3 is TGTGCCAGCTATGACTATGGCTACACCTTC. It encodes CASYDYGYTF.

This clone was seen just once. The chain carries TRBV4-3 and TRBJ2-2, with TRBD1 matching over 7 bases. V shed 3 bases and J 6 bases; nucleotides not matched to a gene: 4. There are 14 residues in the CDR3. Per the germline V gene, CDR1 is LGHNA and CDR2 is YSLEER. The CDR3 protein is CASSQVDRAGELFF. In DNA form, the CDR3 reads TGCGCCAGCAGCCAGGTAGACAGGGCCGGGGAGCTGTTTTTT.

The J gene is TRBJ2-5, the V gene TRBV10-3; the match to TRBD1 covers 10 bases. Germline trimming cut 6 bases from V and 4 bases from J; bases unmatched to any gene: 5. CDR3 length equals 14 residues. CDR1 and CDR2 (germline): ENHRY, SYGVKD. The CDR3 reads CAIRDDRGRETQYF. For the CDR3, the DNA is TGTGCCATCAGGGACGACAGGGGGCGAGAGACCCAGTACTTC.

The chain couples TRBV7-9 to TRBJ1-1; 7 positions agree with TRBD1. Trimming at V came to 5 bases and at J to 1 base, leaving 4 bases not matched to a gene. This CDR3 region has 14 residues. CDR1 is SEHNR and CDR2 is FQNEAQ in the germline V gene (reference sequence). CDR3 protein: CASSRGGRNTEAFF. The CDR3 DNA is TGTGCCAGCAGCCGAGGGGGCCGGAACACTGAAGCTTTCTTT.

The chain has TRBV30 and TRBJ1-2; TRBD1 is a possible D gene (6 bases). With 4 bases removed from V and 8 bases from J, the gap between germline ends came to 14 bases. Germline V gives CDR1 GTSNPN, CDR2 SVGIG (reference sequence). This CDR3 contains 12 residues. CDR3 DNA: TGTGCCTGGACCTCAGGGGTGGAGGGCTACACCTTC. It codes for CAWTSGVEGYTF.

This chain links TRBV7-2 with TRBJ1-2; D gene ambiguous. CDR3 length: 13 amino acids. Trimming pared 3 bases from V and 3 bases from J, leaving 8 bases between. Germline lookup yields CDR1 SGHTA and CDR2 FQGNSA. The CDR3 spells CASSFREDYGYTF. The CDR3, as DNA: TGTGCCAGCAGCTTCCGGGAGGACTATGGCTACACCTTC.

This chain uses TRBV19 with TRBJ2-2; the match to TRBD2 covers 13 bases. The CDR3 extends over 15 amino acids. Per the germline V gene, CDR1 is LNHDA and CDR2 is SQIVND (reference sequence). V was pared by 4 bases and J by 5 bases, with 1 base of the junction left unmatched. CDR3 region: CASSTGLAGTGELFF. The DNA of the CDR3 is TGTGCCAGTAGTACGGGACTAGCGGGGACCGGGGAGCTGTTTTTT.

V usage is TRBV5-5 and J usage is TRBJ1-2; TRBD1 agrees at 8 bases. CDR3 size: 12 residues. The germline gives CDR1 SGHKS, CDR2 YYEKEE (reference sequence). Trimming at V came to 4 bases and at J to 7 bases, leaving 3 bases not matched to a gene. CDR3 in DNA: TGTGCCAGCAGCCTCGACAGGGGTGGCTACACCTTC. As protein: CASSLDRGGYTF. The full variable domain, in which reference TRBV5-5 and TRBJ1-2 provide the parts outside the CDR3, is DAGVTQSPTHLIKTRGQQVTLRCSPISGHKSVSWYQQVLGQGPQFIFQYYEKEERGRGNFPDRFSARQFPNYSSELNVNALLLGDSALYLCASSLDRGGYTFGSGTRLTVV.

The rearrangement links TRBV20-1 to TRBJ1-1; tentatively, D is TRBD1 (5 bases). The CDR3 spans 14 residues. The V gene lost 3 bases and the J gene lost 0 bases, with 11 bases spanning the gap. CDR1 and CDR2 (germline): DFQATT, SNEGSKA (reference sequence). In DNA, the CDR3 is TGCAGTGCTAGTCTGGGGCCTATGAACACTGAAGCTTTCTTT. It encodes CSASLGPMNTEAFF.

The rearrangement links TRBV19 to TRBJ2-2; TRBD2 might be the D (5 bases). This CDR3 contains 14 residues. Trimming cost V 2 bases and J 2 bases, with 6 bases left between them. Germline lookup yields CDR1 LNHDA and CDR2 SQIVND (reference sequence). In DNA, the CDR3 is TGTGCCAGTAGTATATCGGGAAACACCGGGGAGCTGTTTTTT. Translated: CASSISGNTGELFF.